This paragraph covers one T cell receptor (beta chain) sequence. This sample was included in a study of blood T cell repertoires in COVID-19. Sequencing was performed with immunoSEQ multiplex PCR; in TCRdb, only in-frame clones are kept and a portion is missing. The sample lists some 270,000 clones; 65% to 90% were seen once. The specimen sequenced was PBMCs or T cells enriched from blood (not recorded which). The TCR sequence derives from a woman between 45 and 60 years old with acute COVID-19.

The CDR3 region has the DNA TGTGCCAGCAGCGAACGCTCATGGTTAGCTAACTATGGCTACACCTTC. Protein sequence: CASSERSWLANYGYTF. The rearrangement uses TRBV14 and TRBJ1-2; D is unclear. Germline-derived CDR1 and CDR2 are SGHDN and FVKESK. Trimming left V 5 bases short and J 0 bases short, with 16 bases between. CDR3 length: 16 amino acids.